What follows is one TCR beta chain and its context. The antigen is undetermined. CDR1 and CDR2 from the germline V gene are SEHNR and FQNEAQ (reference sequence). The CDR3 covers 15 residues. V lost 2 bases and J lost 7; bases outside the gene matches: 9. TCRdb's copy holds only in-frame clones and misses some; the assay was immunoSEQ multiplex PCR. This sample yields 60,000 to 65,000 clones, of which roughly 80% are seen a single time; around 2% belongs to the top ten. These data are taken from a study of OX40 agonist ivuxolimab in advanced cancers. Overall study results and limits: In CD8+ T cells, expanded clones were on average more numerous than in CD4+.

The sequenced sample was CD4+ or CD8+ T cells sorted from blood, obtained in a trial of the OX40 agonist ivuxolimab. This sequence was found in an adult with an advanced solid tumor such as melanoma, head and neck, liver or kidney cancer. The chain joins TRBV7-9 to TRBJ1-1; 8 positions agree with TRBD1. The CDR3 DNA reads TGTGCCAGCAGCTTACGTTCCGGACAGGGTCTTGAAGCTTTCTTT. Amino acids: CASSLRSGQGLEAFF.